The TCR beta chain under discussion was sequenced for a study of blood T cell repertoires in COVID-19. On the study more broadly: The cDNA or gDNA used as material had been derived from T cells, B-cell-depleted T cells, or PBMCs.

Original analysis: Amplified reference gene primers provided the basis for estimating nucleated cell counts. Measured with immunoSEQ multiplex PCR; TCRdb has only the in-frame clones, and not every one. V, J and clone size were drawn from that table, and D and trimming were deduced from the DNA. The sample lists roughly 120,000 clones; approximately 68% were seen once. Trimming at V came to 5 bases and at J to 3 bases, leaving 10 bases not matched to a gene. This CDR3 is built from 16 residues. From germline, CDR1 is SGHTA and CDR2 FQGNSA. This TCR derives from a woman in her sixties with acute or convalescent COVID-19. The chain recombines TRBV7-2 with TRBJ1-5; TRBD1 matches at 7 bases. The sequencing input was peripheral blood. The CDR3 is CASSPRGGSPNQPQHF. The CDR3 DNA sequence: TGTGCCAGCAGCCCGCGAGGGGGCTCCCCCAATCAGCCCCAGCATTTT.